The sequence of this T cell receptor (beta chain) was determined in a study of long-term antiretroviral therapy in people with HIV. General observations from the study: The ART regimens used between about 2004 and 2018 may be less effective than current ones. ART adherence, viral resistance and therapy changes went undocumented. HIV repertoires spanned narrower CDR3 length ranges than controls.

Trimming cost V 1 base and J 0 bases, with 10 bases left between them. This CDR3 spans 16 amino acids. CDR1 LNHDA and CDR2 SQIVND come from the germline V gene (reference sequence). With survey level as its setting, the immunoSEQ assay was v3.0. Clones were read by immunoSEQ multiplex PCR, and TCRdb kept only the in-frame ones, dropping some. Of 15,000 to 20,000 clones detected, 91% appear once; the ten largest clones hold about 9%. This clone showed up just once. Its specificity is not known. The sequence came from a man aged 60 to 75 with HIV. Here the sequenced sample was unsorted PBMCs, taken 0.3 years after starting antiretroviral therapy. The chain has TRBV19 and TRBJ1-5, with D unresolved. Here the CDR3 DNA reads TGTGCCAGTAGTATAGCCGGGATGTATAGCAATCAGCCCCAGCATTTT. The encoded protein is CASSIAGMYSNQPQHF.